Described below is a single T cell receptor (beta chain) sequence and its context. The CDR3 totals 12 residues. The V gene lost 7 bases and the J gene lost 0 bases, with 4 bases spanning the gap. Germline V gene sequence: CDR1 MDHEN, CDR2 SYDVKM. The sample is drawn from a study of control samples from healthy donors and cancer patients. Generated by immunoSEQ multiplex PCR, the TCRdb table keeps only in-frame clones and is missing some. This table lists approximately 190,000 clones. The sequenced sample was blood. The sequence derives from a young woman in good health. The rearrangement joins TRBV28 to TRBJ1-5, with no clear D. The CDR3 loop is CASKDSNQPQHF. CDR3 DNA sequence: TGTGCCAGCAAAGATAGCAATCAGCCCCAGCATTTT.